These T cell receptor beta chains were read from a single sample in a study of cytomegalovirus exposure and HLA in healthy donors. Profiling relied on immunoSEQ multiplex PCR, and the TCRdb table lists in-frame clones only, not all of them. Of 150,000 to 200,000 clones listed, roughly 74% were seen once; the top ten hold approximately 5.4%. Sequenced material: PBMCs. Every receptor here comes from a woman aged 30 to 39 in good health and CMV-seropositive. Both conserved end residues are part of each CDR3. A D gene is named only where the DNA matches it firmly. Size is omitted from some rows. Given values are once, few, many or a class for expanded clones.

CDR3 protein: CASSPAGNQPQHF
CDR3 DNA: TGCGCCAGCAGCCCCGCGGGTAATCAGCCCCAGCATTTT
J gene: TRBJ1-5
clone size: .
D gene: .
CDR3 length: 13
V gene: TRBV5-1

CDR3 protein: CASSRPAGMVSEQYF
CDR3 DNA: TGTGCCAGCAGCCGCCCGGCCGGGATGGTAAGCGAGCAGTACTTC
J gene: TRBJ2-7
clone size: .
D gene: .
CDR3 length: 15
V gene: TRBV7-6

CDR3 protein: CASSSRTSGGKRNTDTQYF
CDR3 DNA: TGCGCCAGCAGCTCAAGGACTAGCGGGGGGAAAAGAAACACAGATACGCAGTATTTT
J gene: TRBJ2-3
clone size: .
D gene: TRBD2
CDR3 length: 19
V gene: TRBV5-1

CDR3 protein: CASSDLGGYSGNTIYF
CDR3 DNA: TGTGCCAGCAGTGATTTGGGGGGGTACTCTGGAAACACCATATATTTT
J gene: TRBJ1-3
clone size: .
D gene: .
CDR3 length: 16
V gene: TRBV6-1

CDR3 protein: CASSLYSVVGGTKDEKLFF
CDR3 DNA: TGTGCCAGCAGCTTATATTCCGTCGTTGGGGGCACTAAGGACGAAAAACTGTTTTTT
J gene: TRBJ1-4
clone size: .
D gene: .
CDR3 length: 19
V gene: TRBV7-3

CDR3 protein: CASSPTRNTEAFF
CDR3 DNA: TGCGCCAGCAGCCCAACGAGGAACACTGAAGCTTTCTTT
J gene: TRBJ1-1
clone size: few
D gene: .
CDR3 length: 13
V gene: TRBV5-4

CDR3 protein: CASSGFRLAGEETQYF
CDR3 DNA: TGTGCCAGCAGCGGATTTAGACTAGCGGGGGAAGAGACCCAGTACTTC
J gene: TRBJ2-5
clone size: .
D gene: TRBD2
CDR3 length: 16
V gene: TRBV7-9

CDR3 protein: CASSWTGLAINEQFF
CDR3 DNA: TGTGCCAGCAGTTGGACGGGACTAGCTATCAATGAGCAGTTCTTC
J gene: TRBJ2-1
clone size: few
D gene: TRBD2
CDR3 length: 15
V gene: TRBV6-5

CDR3 protein: CASSLTTQQETQYF
CDR3 DNA: TGCGCCAGCAGCTTAACAACCCAACAAGAGACCCAGTACTTC
J gene: TRBJ2-5
clone size: few
D gene: .
CDR3 length: 14
V gene: TRBV5-1

CDR3 protein: CASKTGTANTGELFF
CDR3 DNA: TGTGCCAGCAAAACCGGGACAGCGAACACCGGGGAGCTGTTTTTT
J gene: TRBJ2-2
clone size: .
D gene: TRBD1
CDR3 length: 15
V gene: TRBV6-6

CDR3 protein: CASSQVQGTEQFF
CDR3 DNA: TGTGCCAGCAGCCAAGTGCAGGGTACTGAGCAGTTCTTC
J gene: TRBJ2-1
clone size: .
D gene: .
CDR3 length: 13
V gene: TRBV14

CDR3 protein: CASSYSGRAFF
CDR3 DNA: TGTGCCAGCAGTTACTCGGGGAGAGCTTTCTTT
J gene: TRBJ1-1
clone size: few
D gene: .
CDR3 length: 11
V gene: TRBV6-5

CDR3 protein: CASSSETYEQYF
CDR3 DNA: TGTGCCAGCTCTAGCGAAACCTACGAGCAGTACTTC
J gene: TRBJ2-7
clone size: .
D gene: .
CDR3 length: 12
V gene: TRBV2

CDR3 protein: CASSLDVNTEAFF
CDR3 DNA: TGTGCCAGCAGCTTAGACGTAAACACTGAAGCTTTCTTT
J gene: TRBJ1-1
clone size: few
D gene: .
CDR3 length: 13
V gene: TRBV11-3

CDR3 protein: CASMGTGMNTEAFF
CDR3 DNA: TGTGCCAGTATGGGGACAGGTATGAACACTGAAGCTTTCTTT
J gene: TRBJ1-1
clone size: .
D gene: TRBD1
CDR3 length: 14
V gene: TRBV19

CDR3 protein: CAISNSDTQYF
CDR3 DNA: TGTGCCATCAGCAACTCAGATACGCAGTATTTT
J gene: TRBJ2-3
clone size: .
D gene: .
CDR3 length: 11
V gene: TRBV10-3

CDR3 protein: CASSPRTIDTGELFF
CDR3 DNA: TGTGCCAGCAGCCCACGGACAATTGACACCGGGGAGCTGTTTTTT
J gene: TRBJ2-2
clone size: .
D gene: .
CDR3 length: 15
V gene: TRBV7-9

CDR3 protein: CASSLGTGFHEQYF
CDR3 DNA: TGTGCCAGCAGCTTGGGGACAGGGTTCCACGAGCAGTACTTC
J gene: TRBJ2-7
clone size: .
D gene: TRBD1
CDR3 length: 14
V gene: TRBV5-6